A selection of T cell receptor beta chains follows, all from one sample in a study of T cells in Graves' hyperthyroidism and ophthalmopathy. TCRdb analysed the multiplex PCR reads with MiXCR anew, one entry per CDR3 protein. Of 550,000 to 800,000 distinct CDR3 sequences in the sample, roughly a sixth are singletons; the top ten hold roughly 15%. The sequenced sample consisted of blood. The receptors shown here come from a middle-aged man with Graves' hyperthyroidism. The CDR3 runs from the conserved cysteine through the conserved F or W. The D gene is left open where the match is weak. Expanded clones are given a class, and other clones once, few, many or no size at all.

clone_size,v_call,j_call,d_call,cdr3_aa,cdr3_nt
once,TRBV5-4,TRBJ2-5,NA,CASSPTSTQETQYF,TGTGCCAGCAGCCCAACCTCCACCCAAGAGACCCAGTACTTC
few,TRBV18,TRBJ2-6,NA,CASSPMEGSGANVLTF,TGTGCCAGCTCACCAATGGAGGGCTCTGGGGCCAACGTCCTGACTTTC
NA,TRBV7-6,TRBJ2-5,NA,CASSLRLGETQYF,TGTGCCAGCAGCTTACGTCTAGGGGAGACCCAGTACTTC
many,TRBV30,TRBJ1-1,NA,CAWSVLPQLNTEAFF,TGTGCCTGGAGTGTACTCCCACAGCTGAACACTGAAGCTTTCTTT
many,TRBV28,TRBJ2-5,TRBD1,CASGPQGTGPQETQYF,TGTGCCAGCGGACCCCAGGGGACAGGGCCACAAGAGACCCAGTACTTC
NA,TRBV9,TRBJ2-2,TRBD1,CASRGTATNTGELFF,TGTGCCAGCAGGGGGACAGCAACGAACACCGGGGAGCTGTTTTTT
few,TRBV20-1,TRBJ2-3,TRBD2,CSARTSSGSYDTQYF,TGCAGTGCTAGGACATCTAGCGGGAGCTACGATACGCAGTATTTT
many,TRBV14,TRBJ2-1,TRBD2,CASSHAGGSNEQFF,TGTGCCAGCAGCCATGCGGGGGGAAGCAATGAGCAGTTCTTC
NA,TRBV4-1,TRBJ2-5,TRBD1,CASSQAGQGIRETQYF,TGCGCCAGCAGCCAAGCGGGACAGGGGATTCGGGAGACCCAGTACTTC
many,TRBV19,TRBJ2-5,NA,CASSIGGLGETQYF,TGTGCCAGTAGTATCGGTGGGTTAGGGGAGACCCAGTACTTC
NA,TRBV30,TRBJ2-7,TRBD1,CAWIRTGDGGEQYF,TGTGCCTGGATTCGGACAGGGGATGGAGGCGAGCAGTACTTC
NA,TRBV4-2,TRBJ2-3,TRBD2,CASSQDRSGRSDTQYF,TGTGCCAGCAGCCAAGATCGTAGCGGGAGGTCAGATACGCAGTATTTT
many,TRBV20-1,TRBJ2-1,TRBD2,CSARIAGWSYNEQFF,TGCAGTGCTAGAATAGCGGGATGGTCCTACAATGAGCAGTTCTTC
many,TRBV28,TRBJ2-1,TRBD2,CASSQNPTSGRMYEQFF,TGTGCCAGCAGCCAAAACCCGACTAGCGGGAGGATGTATGAGCAGTTCTTC
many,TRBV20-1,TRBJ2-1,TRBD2,CSARDSFLTSGRYNEQFF,TGCAGTGCTAGAGACTCGTTCTTGACTAGCGGGCGATACAATGAGCAGTTCTTC
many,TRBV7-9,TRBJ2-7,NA,CASSPENRDDYEQYF,TGTGCCAGCAGCCCAGAGAACAGGGACGATTACGAGCAGTACTTC
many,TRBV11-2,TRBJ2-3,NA,CASSWGARTDTQYF,TGTGCCAGCAGCTGGGGGGCCCGCACAGATACGCAGTATTTT
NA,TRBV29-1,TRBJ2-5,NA,CSALGGRGGQETQYF,TGCAGCGCCCTTGGGGGGCGGGGAGGCCAAGAGACCCAGTACTTC
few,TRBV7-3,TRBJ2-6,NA,CASSQEAGSSGANVLTF,TGTGCCAGCAGCCAAGAGGCAGGAAGCTCTGGGGCCAACGTCCTGACTTTC
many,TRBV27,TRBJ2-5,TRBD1,CASRRTGMGETQYF,TGTGCCAGCAGGCGGACAGGGATGGGAGAGACCCAGTACTTC
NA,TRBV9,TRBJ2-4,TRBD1,CASSMTGKNIQYF,TGTGCCAGCAGCATGACAGGGAAAAACATTCAGTACTTC